This T cell receptor beta chain was recovered during a study of blood T cell repertoires in COVID-19. Overall study: Samples representing acute and convalescent COVID-19 were sourced from the United States, Italy and Spain. In each case, the material was cDNA or gDNA derived from T cells, B-cell-depleted T cells, or PBMCs.

Clones were read by immunoSEQ multiplex PCR, and TCRdb kept only the in-frame ones, dropping some. The profile shows some 350,000 clones, about four fifths of them singletons. Worth noting for this clone: Other DNA sequences in the sample encode the same CDR3.

The V end lost 1 base, the J end lost 4 bases, and 8 bases lay between the germline ends. The CDR3 contains 13 residues. The germline gives CDR1 KGHSH, CDR2 LQKENI. The source of this sequence is a man aged 30-40 years with active or convalescent COVID-19. Material for sequencing was peripheral blood. This chain joins TRBV18 and TRBJ2-7, with D uncertain. The CDR3 bases are TGTGCCAGCTCACCACTCGTATCGTACGAGCAGTACTTC. This sequence encodes CASSPLVSYEQYF.